This record covers a single TCR beta chain. The data were taken from a study of blood T cell repertoires in COVID-19. Study information: The analysed material was cDNA or gDNA that came from T cells, B-cell-depleted T cells, or PBMCs.

Germline V gene lookup returns CDR1 KGHSH and CDR2 LQKENI. Trimming took 3 bases from V and 4 from J, leaving 12 bases between them. CDR3 length: 15 amino acids. Sequenced by immunoSEQ multiplex PCR; TCRdb stores in-frame clones only, minus some. In the table there are under 300,000 clones, roughly nine tenths of which are singletons. Those enrolled, adults aged 18 to 89 years, came from around 24 US areas. The chain has TRBV18 and TRBJ1-4; weak D call: TRBD1 (5 bases). This clonotype was obtained from a woman in her twenties or thirties with acute COVID-19. Sample: PBMCs or T cells enriched from blood (not recorded which). In nucleotides, the CDR3 is TGTGCCAGCTCACCCGACTCGGGGGGTAATGAAAAACTGTTTTTT. Translating gives CASSPDSGGNEKLFF.